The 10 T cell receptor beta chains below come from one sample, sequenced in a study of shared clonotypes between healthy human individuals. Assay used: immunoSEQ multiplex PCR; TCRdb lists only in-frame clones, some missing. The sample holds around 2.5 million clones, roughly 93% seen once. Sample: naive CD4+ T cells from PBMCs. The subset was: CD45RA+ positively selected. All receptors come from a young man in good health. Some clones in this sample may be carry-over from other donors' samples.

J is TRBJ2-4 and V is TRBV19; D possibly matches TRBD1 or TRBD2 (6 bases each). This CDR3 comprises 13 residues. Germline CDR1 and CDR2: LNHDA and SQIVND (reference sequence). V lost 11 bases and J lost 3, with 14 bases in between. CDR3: CAPARGVKNIQYF. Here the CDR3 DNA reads TGTGCCCCCGCGAGGGGGGTCAAAAACATTCAGTACTTC.

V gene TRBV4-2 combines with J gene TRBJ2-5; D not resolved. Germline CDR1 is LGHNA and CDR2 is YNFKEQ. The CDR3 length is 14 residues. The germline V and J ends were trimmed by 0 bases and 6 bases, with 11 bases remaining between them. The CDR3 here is CASSQDRGAKTQYF. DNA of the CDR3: TGTGCCAGCAGCCAAGATCGAGGCGCAAAGACCCAGTACTTC.

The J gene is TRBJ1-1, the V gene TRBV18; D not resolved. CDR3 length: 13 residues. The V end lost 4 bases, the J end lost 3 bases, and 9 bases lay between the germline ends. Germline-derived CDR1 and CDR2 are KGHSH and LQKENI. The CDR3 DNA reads TGTGCCAGCTCACTGGAAGAGGACACTGAAGCTTTCTTT. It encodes CASSLEEDTEAFF. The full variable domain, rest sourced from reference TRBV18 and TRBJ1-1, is NAGVMQNPRHLVRRRGQEARLRCSPMKGHSHVYWYRQLPEEGLKFMVYLQKENIIDESGMPKERFSAEFPKEGPSILRIQQVVRGDSAAYFCASSLEEDTEAFFGQGTRLTVV.

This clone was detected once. CDR3 in amino acids: CSVEREGTDTQYF. For the CDR3, the DNA is TGCAGCGTTGAGAGGGAGGGGACAGATACGCAGTATTTT. This chain links TRBV29-1 with TRBJ2-3, with 7 bases matching TRBD2. The CDR3 has 13 amino acids. V shed 3 bases and J 3 bases; nucleotides not matched to a gene: 3. Per germline, CDR1 SQVTM and CDR2 ANQGSEA.

CDR3 coding DNA: TGTGCCAGCGGGCCCACTCGGTACTTC. It encodes CASGPTRYF. This chain joins TRBV28 and TRBJ2-5; D not certain. Trimming pared 8 bases from V and 13 bases from J, leaving 11 bases between. In germline, CDR1 is MDHEN, CDR2 SYDVKM. The CDR3 sequence is 9 residues long.

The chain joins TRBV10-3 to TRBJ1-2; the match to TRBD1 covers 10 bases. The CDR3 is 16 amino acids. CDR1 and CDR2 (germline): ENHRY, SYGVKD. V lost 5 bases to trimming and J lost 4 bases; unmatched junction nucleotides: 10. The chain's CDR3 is CAISWVGDRGPYGYTF. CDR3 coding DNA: TGTGCCATCAGTTGGGTGGGGGACAGGGGCCCCTATGGCTACACCTTC.

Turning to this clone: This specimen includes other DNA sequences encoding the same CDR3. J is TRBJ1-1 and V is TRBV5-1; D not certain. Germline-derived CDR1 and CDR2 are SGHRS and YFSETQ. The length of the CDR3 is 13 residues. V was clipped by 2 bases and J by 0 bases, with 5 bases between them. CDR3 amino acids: CASSFSLNTEAFF. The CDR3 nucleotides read TGCGCCAGCAGCTTCAGCCTGAACACTGAAGCTTTCTTT.

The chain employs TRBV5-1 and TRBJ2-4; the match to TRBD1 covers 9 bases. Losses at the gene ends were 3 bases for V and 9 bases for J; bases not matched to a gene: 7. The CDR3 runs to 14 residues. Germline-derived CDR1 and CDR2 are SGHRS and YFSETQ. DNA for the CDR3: TGCGCCAGCAGCTCGACCGGGACAGGGACCATTCAGTACTTC. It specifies CASSSTGTGTIQYF.

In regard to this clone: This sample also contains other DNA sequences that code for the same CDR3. DNA of the CDR3: TGTGCCAGCAGTTTCCGGGGGGCTGGGGCCAACGTCCTGACTTTC. It specifies CASSFRGAGANVLTF. V gene TRBV28 combines with J gene TRBJ2-6, with 7 positions matching TRBD2. The ends lost 3 bases at V and 2 bases at J; junction bases unmatched: 1. Germline V gene lookup returns CDR1 MDHEN and CDR2 SYDVKM. The CDR3 extends over 15 amino acids.

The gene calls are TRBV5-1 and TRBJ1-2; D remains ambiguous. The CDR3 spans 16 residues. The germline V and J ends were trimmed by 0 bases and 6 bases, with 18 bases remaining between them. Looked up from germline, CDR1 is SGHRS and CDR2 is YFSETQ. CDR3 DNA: TGCGCCAGCAGCTTGGTGCCGGGCAGGAATTCCCATGGCTACACCTTC. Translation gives CASSLVPGRNSHGYTF.